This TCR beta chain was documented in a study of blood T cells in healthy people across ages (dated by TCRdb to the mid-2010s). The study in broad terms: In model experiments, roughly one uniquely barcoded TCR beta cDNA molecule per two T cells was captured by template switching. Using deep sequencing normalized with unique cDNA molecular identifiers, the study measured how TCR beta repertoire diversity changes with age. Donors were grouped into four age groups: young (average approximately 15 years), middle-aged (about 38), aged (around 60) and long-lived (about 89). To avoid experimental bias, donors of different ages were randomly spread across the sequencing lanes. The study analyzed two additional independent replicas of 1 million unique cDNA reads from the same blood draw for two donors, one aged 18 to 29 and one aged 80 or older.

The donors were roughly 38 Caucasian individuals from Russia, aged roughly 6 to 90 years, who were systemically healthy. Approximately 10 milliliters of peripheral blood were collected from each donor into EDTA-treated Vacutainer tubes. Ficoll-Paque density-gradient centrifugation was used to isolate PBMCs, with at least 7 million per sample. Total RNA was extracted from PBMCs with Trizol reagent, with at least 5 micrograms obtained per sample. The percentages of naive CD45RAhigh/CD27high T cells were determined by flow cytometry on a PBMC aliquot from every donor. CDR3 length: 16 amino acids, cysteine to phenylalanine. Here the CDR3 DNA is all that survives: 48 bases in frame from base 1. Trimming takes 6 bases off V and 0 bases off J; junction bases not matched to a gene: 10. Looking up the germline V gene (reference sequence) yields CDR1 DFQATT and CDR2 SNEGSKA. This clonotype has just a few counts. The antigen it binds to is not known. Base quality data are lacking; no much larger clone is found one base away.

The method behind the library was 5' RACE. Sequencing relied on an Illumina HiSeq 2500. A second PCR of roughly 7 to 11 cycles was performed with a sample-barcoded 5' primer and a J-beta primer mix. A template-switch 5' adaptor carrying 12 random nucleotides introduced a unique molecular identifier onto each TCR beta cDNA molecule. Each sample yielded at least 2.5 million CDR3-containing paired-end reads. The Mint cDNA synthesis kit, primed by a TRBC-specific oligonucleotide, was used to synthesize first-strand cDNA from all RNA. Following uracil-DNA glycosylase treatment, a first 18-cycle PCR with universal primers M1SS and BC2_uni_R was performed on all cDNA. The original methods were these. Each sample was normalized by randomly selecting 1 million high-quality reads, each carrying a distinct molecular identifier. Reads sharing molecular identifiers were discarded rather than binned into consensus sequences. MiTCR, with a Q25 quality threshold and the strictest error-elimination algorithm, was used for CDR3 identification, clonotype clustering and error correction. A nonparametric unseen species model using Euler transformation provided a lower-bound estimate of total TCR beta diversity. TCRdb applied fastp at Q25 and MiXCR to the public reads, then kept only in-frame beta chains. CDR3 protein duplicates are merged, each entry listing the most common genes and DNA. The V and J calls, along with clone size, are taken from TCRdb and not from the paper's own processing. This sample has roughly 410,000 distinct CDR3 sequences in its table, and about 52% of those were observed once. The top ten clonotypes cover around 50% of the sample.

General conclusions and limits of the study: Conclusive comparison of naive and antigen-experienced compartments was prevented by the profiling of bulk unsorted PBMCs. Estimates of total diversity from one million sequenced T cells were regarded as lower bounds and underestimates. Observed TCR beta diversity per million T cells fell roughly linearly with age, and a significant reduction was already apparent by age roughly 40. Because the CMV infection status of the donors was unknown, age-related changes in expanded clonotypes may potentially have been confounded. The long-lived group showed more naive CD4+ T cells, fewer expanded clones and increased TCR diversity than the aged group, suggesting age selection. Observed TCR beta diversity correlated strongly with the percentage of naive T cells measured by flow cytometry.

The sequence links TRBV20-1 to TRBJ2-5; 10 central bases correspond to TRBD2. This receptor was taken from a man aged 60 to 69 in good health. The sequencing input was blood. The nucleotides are TGCAGTGCCGTGAGAATACTAGCGGGGCACCAAGAGACCCAGTACTTC. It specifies CSAVRILAGHQETQYF.